This is a list of T cell receptor beta chains from one sample in a study of regulatory T cells in long-lasting Graves disease. TCRdb re-derived calls from the multiplex PCR reads in MiXCR, one entry per CDR3 protein. The sample yields roughly 400,000 distinct CDR3 sequences, about a sixth seen once. These data were also reused for a study on T cells in Graves' hyperthyroidism and ophthalmopathy.

The source material was peripheral blood mononuclear cells (PBMCs), sampled at new diagnosis, from a patient treated with antithyroid drugs. Source of these receptors: a woman younger than 30 with Graves disease. Each CDR3 is given with its conserved first and last residue. A D gene is named only where the DNA matches it firmly. Part of the rows lack a size; the others show once, few, many or a class for expanded clones.

many	TRBV27	14	TRBJ2-7	TRBD2	CASSSTSASYEQYF	TGTGCCAGCAGTTCGACTAGCGCTTCCTACGAGCAGTACTTC
few	TRBV24-1	16	TRBJ2-1	TRBD2	CATSDSLTGGPGEQFF	TGTGCCACCAGTGATTCCTTGACGGGAGGGCCCGGTGAGCAGTTCTTC
NA	TRBV29-1	11	TRBJ2-7	NA	CSVELFNEQYF	TGCAGCGTTGAACTCTTTAACGAGCAGTACTTC
few	TRBV29-1	13	TRBJ1-1	NA	CSVEPGAPTEAFF	TGCAGCGTTGAACCGGGGGCGCCCACTGAAGCTTTCTTT
many	TRBV30	12	TRBJ1-1	NA	CASYGGKVEAFF	TGTGCGAGTTACGGGGGGAAGGTTGAAGCTTTCTTT
many	TRBV12-3/TRBV12-4	14	TRBJ1-1	NA	CASRFQAMNTEAFF	TGTGCCAGCAGATTCCAGGCCATGAACACTGAAGCTTTCTTT
NA	TRBV14	16	TRBJ2-1	NA	CASSPPGTLSYNEQFF	TGTGCCAGCAGCCCTCCAGGGACGCTGTCCTACAATGAGCAGTTCTTC
many	TRBV27	12	TRBJ2-1	NA	CASSLNHNEQFF	TGTGCCAGCAGTTTGAATCACAATGAGCAGTTCTTC
NA	TRBV6-4	14	TRBJ2-3	NA	CASSAEGLPDTQYF	TGTGCCAGCAGTGCTGAGGGCCTCCCAGATACGCAGTATTTT
many	TRBV7-2	18	TRBJ2-2	NA	CASSFSGDHSLRTGELFF	TGTGCCAGCAGCTTTAGTGGGGACCACTCCCTGAGGACCGGGGAGCTGTTTTTT
many	TRBV6-1	13	TRBJ2-2	NA	CASSSRYTGELFF	TGTGCCAGCTCAAGCCGGTACACCGGGGAGCTGTTTTTT
NA	TRBV29-1	22	TRBJ2-3	NA	CSVPDGSGYEQYFGPGTDTQYF	NA
few	TRBV18	16	TRBJ2-7	TRBD1	CASSPRDRGLSYEQYF	TGTGCCAGCTCACCCCGGGACAGGGGCCTCTCCTACGAGCAGTACTTC
NA	TRBV30	14	TRBJ2-7	NA	CACRVGSGPSEQYF	TGTGCCTGCCGGGTGGGTTCCGGCCCCAGCGAGCAGTACTTC
many	TRBV20-1	17	TRBJ2-1	TRBD2	CSAIYLTSGRLGNEQFF	TGCAGTGCTATCTATTTGACTAGCGGGAGGTTAGGCAATGAGCAGTTCTTC
many	TRBV28	14	TRBJ2-7	TRBD1	CASSLIRDRGEQYF	TGTGCCAGCAGTCTAATCCGGGACAGGGGCGAGCAGTACTTC
NA	TRBV7-8	17	TRBJ2-2	NA	CASSSQVAEQDTGELFF	TGTGCCAGCAGCTCCCAGGTAGCGGAGCAAGACACCGGGGAGCTGTTTTTT
few	TRBV19	15	TRBJ2-1	TRBD2	CASSITSGSWNEQFF	TGTGCCAGTAGTATTACTAGCGGGAGTTGGAATGAGCAGTTCTTC
few	TRBV20-1	15	TRBJ2-1	TRBD2	CSATSGASSYNEQFF	TGCAGTGCCACCAGCGGGGCGAGCTCCTACAATGAGCAGTTCTTC
few	TRBV7-9	15	TRBJ2-2	TRBD1	CATAGGAGFTGELFF	TGTGCCACGGCAGGGGGCGCGGGGTTCACCGGGGAGCTGTTTTTT
few	TRBV12-3/TRBV12-4	16	TRBJ1-1	TRBD1	CASNNVRGSMNTEAFF	TGTGCCAGCAACAACGTCAGGGGGTCCATGAACACTGAAGCTTTCTTT
many	TRBV20-1	12	TRBJ2-7	TRBD2	CSARTSVAEQYF	TGCAGTGCACGGACTAGCGTGGCCGAGCAGTACTTC
many	TRBV7-9	12	TRBJ2-7	NA	CASSFQLLEQYF	TGTGCCAGCAGCTTTCAGCTGCTGGAGCAGTACTTC
many	TRBV7-3	14	TRBJ2-3	NA	CASSSIGTTDTQYF	TGTGCCAGCAGCTCGATAGGGACCACAGATACGCAGTATTTT
NA	TRBV29-1	16	TRBJ2-2	TRBD2	CSVLRTSGRFGGELFF	TGCAGCGTTCTTCGGACTAGCGGGAGATTTGGCGGGGAGCTGTTTTTT
NA	TRBV20-1	14	TRBJ2-7	TRBD1	CSARGTGPTYEQYF	TGCAGTGCTAGGGGGACAGGGCCTACCTACGAGCAGTACTTC
many	TRBV28	13	TRBJ1-6	NA	CASSLQRDSPLHF	TGTGCCAGCAGTTTGCAGAGAGATTCACCCCTCCACTTT
few	TRBV7-3	15	TRBJ2-3	NA	CASSLTRLSTDTQYF	TGTGCCAGCAGCTTGACTAGGCTGTCCACAGATACGCAGTATTTT
NA	TRBV6-2/TRBV6-3	17	TRBJ2-7	TRBD2	CASSSPFTSGESYEQYF	TGTGCCAGCAGTAGTCCCTTCACTAGCGGAGAATCATACGAGCAGTACTTC
few	TRBV6-1	14	TRBJ1-2	NA	CASSPRDPRDGYTF	TGTGCCAGCAGTCCCCGGGACCCAAGGGATGGCTACACCTTC
many	TRBV28	15	TRBJ1-1	NA	CASRSPRDGYTEAFF	TGTGCCAGCAGATCCCCACGGGACGGCTACACTGAAGCTTTCTTT
many	TRBV7-2	15	TRBJ2-7	NA	CASSLEPSPKGEQYF	TGTGCCAGCAGCTTAGAGCCTAGCCCAAAGGGGGAGCAGTACTTC
many	TRBV2	15	TRBJ2-1	NA	CASSEFVLYDNEQFF	TGTGCCAGCAGTGAGTTTGTACTATACGACAATGAGCAGTTCTTC
few	TRBV5-8	15	TRBJ2-1	NA	CASERTGSSYNEQFF	TGTGCCAGCGAAAGGACGGGCAGCTCCTACAATGAGCAGTTCTTC
NA	TRBV6-1	16	TRBJ1-3	TRBD1	CASSEYGRGPGNTIYF	TGTGCCAGCAGTGAATATGGCAGGGGGCCTGGAAACACCATATATTTT
many	TRBV30	12	TRBJ2-7	NA	CAWSVSPLEQYF	TGTGCCTGGAGTGTAAGCCCTCTCGAGCAGTACTTC
many	TRBV5-1	14	TRBJ1-2	TRBD1	CASSDLPGGGGYTF	TGCGCCAGCAGCGACTTACCAGGGGGAGGTGGCTACACCTTC
many	TRBV12-3/TRBV12-4	14	TRBJ2-5	TRBD1	CASSSGQGQETQYF	TGTGCCAGCAGTTCCGGACAGGGTCAGGAGACCCAGTACTTC
many	TRBV28	14	TRBJ2-7	TRBD1	CASSSTGGFYEQYF	TGTGCCAGCAGTTCCACAGGGGGCTTTTACGAGCAGTACTTC
once	TRBV7-2	14	TRBJ2-7	TRBD2	CASSLSGRTNEQYF	TGTGCCAGCAGCCTTAGCGGGCGCACAAACGAGCAGTACTTC
many	TRBV6-2/TRBV6-3	10	TRBJ2-7	NA	CASSEFEQYF	TGTGCCAGCAGTGAATTCGAGCAGTACTTC
NA	TRBV9	14	TRBJ2-7	TRBD2	CASSVSGRAYEQYF	TGTGCCAGCAGCGTTAGCGGGAGGGCCTACGAGCAGTACTTC
NA	TRBV20-1	14	TRBJ1-2	NA	CSASRGGGLDGYTF	TGCAGTGCTAGTAGGGGAGGAGGATTGGATGGCTACACCTTC
NA	TRBV6-2/TRBV6-3	15	TRBJ2-1	TRBD1	CASSPGQGLYNEQFF	TGTGCCAGCAGCCCGGGACAGGGTTTGTACAATGAGCAGTTCTTC
many	TRBV6-1	14	TRBJ1-1	NA	CASSARWKNTEAFF	TGTGCCAGCAGTGCCCGATGGAAGAACACTGAAGCTTTCTTT
NA	TRBV27	16	TRBJ2-1	TRBD2	CASGTSGIGSYNEQFF	TGTGCCAGCGGGACTAGCGGGATTGGATCCTACAATGAGCAGTTCTTC
few	TRBV6-1	14	TRBJ2-7	NA	CASSEPPPPYEQYF	TGCGCCAGCAGTGAGCCCCCCCCCCCCTACGAGCAGTACTTC
once	TRBV24-1	15	TRBJ1-3	NA	CATSDPTAAGNTIYF	TGTGCCACCAGTGACCCGACAGCGGCTGGAAACACCATATATTTT
many	TRBV20-1	18	TRBJ2-3	TRBD2	CSARDRLAGSINTDTQYF	TGCAGTGCTAGAGATAGGCTAGCGGGATCAATAAACACAGATACGCAGTATTTT
many	TRBV20-1	14	TRBJ2-7	TRBD1	CSAYLRDRGDEQYF	TGCAGTGCTTACCTCCGGGACAGGGGAGACGAGCAGTACTTC
NA	TRBV6-1	15	TRBJ2-1	NA	CASRQTRLLRNEQFF	TGTGCCAGCAGGCAGACTAGACTTTTGCGAAATGAGCAGTTCTTC
many	TRBV27	17	TRBJ2-3	TRBD2	CASSLSGEREGLDTQYF	TGTGCCAGCAGTTTATCGGGTGAGCGGGAGGGCCTGGATACGCAGTATTTT